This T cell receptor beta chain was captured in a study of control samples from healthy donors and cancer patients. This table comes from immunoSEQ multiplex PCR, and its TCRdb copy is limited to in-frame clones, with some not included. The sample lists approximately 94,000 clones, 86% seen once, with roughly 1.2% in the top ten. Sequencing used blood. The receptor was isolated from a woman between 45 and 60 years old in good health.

The CDR3 loop is CASSQGYRSYGYTF. The CDR3 DNA sequence: TGTGCCAGCAGCCAAGGTTACAGGTCGTATGGCTACACCTTC. The genes are TRBV14 and TRBJ1-2, with D tentatively TRBD1 (5 bases). V lost 1 base, J lost 5 bases, and 11 bases lay in between. Germline V CDR1 and CDR2: SGHDN, FVKESK. This CDR3 region has 14 residues.